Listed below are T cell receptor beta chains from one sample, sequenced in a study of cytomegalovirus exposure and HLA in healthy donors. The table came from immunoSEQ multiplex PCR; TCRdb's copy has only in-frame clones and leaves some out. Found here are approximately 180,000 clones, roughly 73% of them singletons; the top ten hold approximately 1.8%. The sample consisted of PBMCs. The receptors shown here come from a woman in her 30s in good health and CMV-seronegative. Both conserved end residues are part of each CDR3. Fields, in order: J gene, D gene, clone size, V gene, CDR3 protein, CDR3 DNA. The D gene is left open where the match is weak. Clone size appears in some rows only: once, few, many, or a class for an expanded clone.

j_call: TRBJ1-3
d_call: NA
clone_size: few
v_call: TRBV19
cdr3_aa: CASSPSTGPTGNTIYF
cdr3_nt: TGTGCCAGTAGTCCATCGACAGGACCAACTGGAAACACCATATATTTT

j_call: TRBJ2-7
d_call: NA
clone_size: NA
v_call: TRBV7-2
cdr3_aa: CASSLEASVYYEQYF
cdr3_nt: TGTGCCAGCAGCTTAGAGGCTAGCGTCTACTACGAGCAGTACTTC

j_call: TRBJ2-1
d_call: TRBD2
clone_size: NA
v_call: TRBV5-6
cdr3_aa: CASSLTSGASSYNEQFF
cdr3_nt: TGTGCCAGCAGCTTGACTAGCGGGGCCAGCTCCTACAATGAGCAGTTCTTC

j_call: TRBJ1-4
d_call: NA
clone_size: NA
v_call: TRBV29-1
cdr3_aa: CSVRGATNEKLFF
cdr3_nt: TGCAGCGTACGGGGTGCAACTAATGAAAAACTGTTTTTT

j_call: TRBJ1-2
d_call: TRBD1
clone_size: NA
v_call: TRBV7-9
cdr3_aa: CASSFPGQGNYGYTF
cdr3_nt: TGTGCCAGCAGCTTTCCGGGACAGGGGAACTATGGCTACACCTTC

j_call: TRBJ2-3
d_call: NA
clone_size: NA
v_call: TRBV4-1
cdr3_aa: CASSQVGASTDTQYF
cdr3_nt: TGCGCCAGCAGCCAAGTTGGAGCTAGCACAGATACGCAGTATTTT

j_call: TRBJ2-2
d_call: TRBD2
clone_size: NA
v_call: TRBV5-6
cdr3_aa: CASSLGGSGTGELFF
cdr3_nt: TGTGCCAGCTCTCTGGGGGGGTCAGGCACCGGGGAGCTGTTTTTT

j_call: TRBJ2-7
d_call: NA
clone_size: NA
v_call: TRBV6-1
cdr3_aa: CASSEKGLFRYEQYF
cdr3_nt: TGTGCCAGCAGTGAAAAGGGACTTTTTAGATACGAGCAGTACTTC

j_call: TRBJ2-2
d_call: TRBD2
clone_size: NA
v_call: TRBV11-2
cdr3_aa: CASSAGLAGYTGELFF
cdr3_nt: TGTGCCAGCAGCGCGGGACTAGCGGGGTACACCGGGGAGCTGTTTTTT

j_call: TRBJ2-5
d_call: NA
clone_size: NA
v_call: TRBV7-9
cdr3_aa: CASSFGDGGPGETQYF
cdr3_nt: TGTGCCAGCAGCTTTGGAGACGGCGGGCCGGGAGAGACCCAGTACTTC

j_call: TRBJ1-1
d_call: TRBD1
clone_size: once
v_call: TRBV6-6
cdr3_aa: CASSPGQGNLNTEAFF
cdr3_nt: TGTGCCAGCAGTCCCGGACAGGGGAACTTGAACACTGAAGCTTTCTTT

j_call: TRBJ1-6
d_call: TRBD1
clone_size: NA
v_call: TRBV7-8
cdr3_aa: CASSLSGTGPNSPLHF
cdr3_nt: TGTGCCAGCAGCTTATCTGGGACAGGGCCTAATTCACCCCTCCACTTT

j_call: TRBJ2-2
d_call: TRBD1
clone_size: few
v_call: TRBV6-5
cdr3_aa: CASRGQGSGELFF
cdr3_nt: TGTGCCAGCAGAGGACAGGGCTCCGGGGAGCTGTTTTTT

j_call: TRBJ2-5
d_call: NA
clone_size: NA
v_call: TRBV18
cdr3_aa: CASSPDIQETQYF
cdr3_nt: TGTGCCAGCTCACCAGACATTCAAGAGACCCAGTACTTC

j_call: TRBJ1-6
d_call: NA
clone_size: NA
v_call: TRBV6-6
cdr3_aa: CATLEPGGDSPLHF
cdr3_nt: TGTGCCACCTTGGAGCCGGGGGGGGATTCACCCCTCCACTTT

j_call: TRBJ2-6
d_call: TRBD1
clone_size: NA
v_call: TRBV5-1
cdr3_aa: CASSFGQGVILSGANVLTF
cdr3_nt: TGCGCCAGCAGCTTCGGACAGGGGGTTATACTCTCTGGGGCCAACGTCCTGACTTTC

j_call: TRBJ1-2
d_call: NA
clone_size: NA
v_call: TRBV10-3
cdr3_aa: CAISEPTTVYGYTF
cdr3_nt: TGTGCCATCAGTGAACCGACGACAGTCTATGGCTACACCTTC

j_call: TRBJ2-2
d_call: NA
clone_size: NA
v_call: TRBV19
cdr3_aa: CASKPAGQLVSLYTGELFF
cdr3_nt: TGTGCCAGTAAGCCAGCGGGACAATTGGTTTCGCTGTACACCGGGGAGCTGTTTTTT

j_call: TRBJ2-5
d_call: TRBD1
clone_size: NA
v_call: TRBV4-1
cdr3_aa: CASSPTGGRGETQYF
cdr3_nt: TGCGCCAGCAGCCCCACAGGGGGCCGGGGAGAGACCCAGTACTTC

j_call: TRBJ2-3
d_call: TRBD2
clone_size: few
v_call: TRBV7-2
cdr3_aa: CASSRGGVPPPYF
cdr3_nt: TGTGCCAGCAGCCGTGGGGGGGTCCCACCGCCGTATTTT

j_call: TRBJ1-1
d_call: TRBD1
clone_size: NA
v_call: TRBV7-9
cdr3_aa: CASSSRTGGAREAFF
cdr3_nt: TGTGCCAGCAGCTCAAGGACAGGGGGCGCACGGGAAGCTTTCTTT

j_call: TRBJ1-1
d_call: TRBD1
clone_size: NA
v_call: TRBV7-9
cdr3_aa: CASSLAPGQGIDTEAFF
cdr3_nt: TGTGCCAGCAGCTTAGCGCCCGGACAGGGCATTGACACTGAAGCTTTCTTT

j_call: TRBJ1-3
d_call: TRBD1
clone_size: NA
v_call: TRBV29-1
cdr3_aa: CSVEPTGTSGNTIYF
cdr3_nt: TGCAGCGTTGAACCGACAGGGACCTCTGGAAACACCATATATTTT

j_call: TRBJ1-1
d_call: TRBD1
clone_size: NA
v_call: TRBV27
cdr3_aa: CASSPTGVGAFF
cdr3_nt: TGTGCCAGCAGTCCAACAGGGGTCGGAGCTTTCTTT

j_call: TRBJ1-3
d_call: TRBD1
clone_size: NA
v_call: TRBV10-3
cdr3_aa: CAISRQGASAGNTIYF
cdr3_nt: TGTGCCATCAGCCGACAGGGGGCCTCTGCTGGAAACACCATATATTTT

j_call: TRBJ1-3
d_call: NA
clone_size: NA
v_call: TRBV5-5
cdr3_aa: CASSLEPGIYGNTIYF
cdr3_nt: TGTGCCAGCAGCTTGGAACCAGGGATCTATGGAAACACCATATATTTT

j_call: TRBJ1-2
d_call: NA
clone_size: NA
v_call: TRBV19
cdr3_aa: CASSPQRGSGYTF
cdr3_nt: TGTGCCAGTAGTCCTCAAAGGGGAAGTGGCTACACCTTC

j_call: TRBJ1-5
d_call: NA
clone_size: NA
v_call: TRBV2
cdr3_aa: CASSEWTPDNQPQHF
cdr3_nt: TGTGCCAGCAGTGAGTGGACACCCGACAATCAGCCCCAGCATTTT

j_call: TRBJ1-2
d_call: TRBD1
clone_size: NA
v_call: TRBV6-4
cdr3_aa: CASSPGQAQVYGYTF
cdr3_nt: TGTGCCAGCTCTCCGGGACAGGCCCAAGTCTATGGCTACACCTTC

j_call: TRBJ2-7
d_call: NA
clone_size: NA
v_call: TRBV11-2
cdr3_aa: CASTLGGPSYEQYF
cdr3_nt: TGTGCCAGCACCCTGGGGGGACCTTCCTACGAGCAGTACTTC

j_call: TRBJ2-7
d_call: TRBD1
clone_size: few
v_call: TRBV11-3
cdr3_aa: CASSLLTGDAYEQYF
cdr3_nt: TGTGCCAGCAGCTTATTGACAGGGGATGCCTACGAGCAGTACTTC

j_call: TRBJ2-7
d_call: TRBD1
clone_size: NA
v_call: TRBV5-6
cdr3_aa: CASSQTGVPPYEQYF
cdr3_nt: TGTGCCAGCAGCCAGACAGGGGTCCCCCCCTACGAGCAGTACTTC

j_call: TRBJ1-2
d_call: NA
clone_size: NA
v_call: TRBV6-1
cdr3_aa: CASSAPGGDYGYTF
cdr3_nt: TGTGCCAGCAGTGCCCCGGGGGGTGACTATGGCTACACCTTC

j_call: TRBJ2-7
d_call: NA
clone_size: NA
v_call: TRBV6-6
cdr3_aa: CASQRAGLSSYEQYF
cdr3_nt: TGTGCCAGCCAGAGGGCGGGGCTAAGCTCCTACGAGCAGTACTTC

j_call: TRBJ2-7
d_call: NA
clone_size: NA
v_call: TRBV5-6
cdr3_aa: CASSLYDRSSYEQYF
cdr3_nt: TGTGCCAGCAGCTTGTACGACAGAAGCTCCTACGAGCAGTACTTC

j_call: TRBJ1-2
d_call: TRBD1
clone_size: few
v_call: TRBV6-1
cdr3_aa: CASSETGGYYGYTF
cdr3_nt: TGTGCCAGCAGTGAGACAGGGGGCTACTATGGCTACACCTTC

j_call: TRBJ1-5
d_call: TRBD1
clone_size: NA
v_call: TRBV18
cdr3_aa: CASSPGDSYDQPQHF
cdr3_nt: TGTGCCAGCTCACCAGGGGACAGCTACGATCAGCCCCAGCATTTT

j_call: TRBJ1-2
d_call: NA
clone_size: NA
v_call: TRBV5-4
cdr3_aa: CASSLTYRYGYTF
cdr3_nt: TGTGCCAGCAGTCTAACGTACCGCTATGGCTACACCTTC

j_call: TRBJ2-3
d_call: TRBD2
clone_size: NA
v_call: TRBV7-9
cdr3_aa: CASSAGGPITDTQYF
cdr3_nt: TGTGCCAGCTCGGCGGGGGGGCCAATCACAGATACGCAGTATTTT

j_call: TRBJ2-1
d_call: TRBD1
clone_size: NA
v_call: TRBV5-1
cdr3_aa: CASSSYPGQGKSGNEQFF
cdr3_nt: TGCGCCAGCAGCTCTTACCCGGGACAGGGAAAGAGCGGGAATGAGCAGTTCTTC

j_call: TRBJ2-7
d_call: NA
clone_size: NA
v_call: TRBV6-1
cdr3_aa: CASSDQGTPSSYEQYF
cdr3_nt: TGTGCCAGCAGTGACCAAGGGACTCCGAGCTCCTACGAGCAGTACTTC

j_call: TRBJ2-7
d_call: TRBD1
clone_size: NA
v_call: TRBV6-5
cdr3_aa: CASSTGTGFSEQYF
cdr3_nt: TGTGCCAGCAGTACCGGGACAGGGTTCTCCGAGCAGTACTTC

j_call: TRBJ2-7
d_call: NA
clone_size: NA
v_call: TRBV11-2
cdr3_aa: CASSLAGRVKDEQYF
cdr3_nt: TGTGCCAGCAGCTTAGCGGGCAGGGTCAAAGACGAGCAGTACTTC

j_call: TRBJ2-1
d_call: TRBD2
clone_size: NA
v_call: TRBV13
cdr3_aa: CASSPTSGRNEQFF
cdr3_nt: TGTGCCAGCAGCCCGACTAGCGGGAGGAATGAGCAGTTCTTC

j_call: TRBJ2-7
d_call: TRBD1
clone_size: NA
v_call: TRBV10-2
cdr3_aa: CASSQAGTGYEQYF
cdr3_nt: TGCGCCAGCAGCCAGGCCGGGACAGGGTACGAGCAGTACTTC

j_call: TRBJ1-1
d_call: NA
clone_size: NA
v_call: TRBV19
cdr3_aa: CASSIGGTHRYTEAFF
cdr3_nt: TGTGCCAGTAGTATTGGGGGCACACATCGTTACACTGAAGCTTTCTTT

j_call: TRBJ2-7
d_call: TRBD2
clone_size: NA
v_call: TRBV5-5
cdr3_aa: CASSLGREGNYEQYF
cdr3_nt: TGTGCCAGCAGCTTGGGACGGGAGGGTAACTACGAGCAGTACTTC

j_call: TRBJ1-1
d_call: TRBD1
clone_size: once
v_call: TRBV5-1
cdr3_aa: CASSLWTGPNTEAFF
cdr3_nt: TGCGCCAGCAGCCTTTGGACAGGACCAAACACTGAAGCTTTCTTT

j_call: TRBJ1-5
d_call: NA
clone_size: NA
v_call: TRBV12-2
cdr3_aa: CASRLCCGRTVQPQHF
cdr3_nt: TGTGCAAGTCGCTTATGTTGCGGTCGAACGGTTCAGCCCCAGCATTTT

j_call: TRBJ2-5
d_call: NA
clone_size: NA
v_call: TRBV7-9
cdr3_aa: CASSISLRETQYF
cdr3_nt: TGTGCCAGCAGCATTTCGCTGAGAGAGACCCAGTACTTC

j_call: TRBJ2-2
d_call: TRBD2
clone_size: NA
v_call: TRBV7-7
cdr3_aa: CASSLAGGLAGAGELFF
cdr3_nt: TGTGCTAGCAGCTTAGCAGGGGGACTAGCGGGAGCTGGGGAGCTGTTTTTT

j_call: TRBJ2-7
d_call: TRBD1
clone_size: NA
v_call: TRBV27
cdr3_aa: CASSYIFRGRGSEQYF
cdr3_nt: TGTGCCAGCAGTTATATTTTCCGTGGCAGGGGGAGCGAGCAGTACTTC

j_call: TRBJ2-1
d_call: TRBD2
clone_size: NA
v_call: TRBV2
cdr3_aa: CASRTSGYNEQFF
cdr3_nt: TGTGCCAGCAGGACTAGCGGTTACAATGAGCAGTTCTTC

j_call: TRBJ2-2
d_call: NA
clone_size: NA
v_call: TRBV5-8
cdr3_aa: CASSPFTGELFF
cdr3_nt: TGTGCCAGCAGCCCTTTTACCGGGGAGCTGTTTTTT

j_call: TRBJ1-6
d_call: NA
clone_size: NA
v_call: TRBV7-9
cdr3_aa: CASSSLYTTQGRDSPLHF
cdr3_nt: TGTGCCAGCAGCAGCCTTTATACAACTCAGGGTCGCGATTCACCCCTCCACTTT

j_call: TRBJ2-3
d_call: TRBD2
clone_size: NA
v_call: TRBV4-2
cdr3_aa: CASSPPTSGRLPRITVTDTQYF
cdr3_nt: TGTGCCAGCAGCCCTCCGACTAGCGGGAGGCTCCCCCGAATCACAGTCACAGATACGCAGTATTTT

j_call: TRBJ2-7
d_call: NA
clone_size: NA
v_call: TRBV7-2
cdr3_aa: CASSPSGHPYEQYF
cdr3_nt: TGTGCCAGCAGCCCCTCGGGACACCCTTACGAGCAGTACTTC

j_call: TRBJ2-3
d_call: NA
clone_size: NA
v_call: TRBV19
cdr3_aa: CASGLGGGSTDTQYF
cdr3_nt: TGTGCCAGTGGACTAGGGGGGGGTAGCACAGATACGCAGTATTTT

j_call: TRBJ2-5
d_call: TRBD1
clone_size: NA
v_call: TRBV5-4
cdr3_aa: CASSKTGASFETQYF
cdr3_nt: TGTGCCAGCAGCAAGACAGGGGCGTCTTTCGAGACCCAGTACTTC

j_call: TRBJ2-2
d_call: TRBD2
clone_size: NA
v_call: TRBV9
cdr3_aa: CASSVLPSGGPNTGELFF
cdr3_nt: TGTGCCAGCAGCGTACTTCCTAGCGGGGGACCCAACACCGGGGAGCTGTTTTTT